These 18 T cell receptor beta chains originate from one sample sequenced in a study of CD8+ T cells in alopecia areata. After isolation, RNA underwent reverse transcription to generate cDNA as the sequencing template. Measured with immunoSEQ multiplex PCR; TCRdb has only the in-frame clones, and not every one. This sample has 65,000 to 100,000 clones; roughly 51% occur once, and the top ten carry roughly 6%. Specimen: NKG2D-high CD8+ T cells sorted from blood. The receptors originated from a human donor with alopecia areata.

The CDR3 region has the DNA TGTGCCAGCAGCGCCGGGACTAGCGGGAACATGGAGACCCAGTACTTC. This codes for CASSAGTSGNMETQYF. This sequence joins TRBV9 and TRBJ2-5; TRBD2 matches 13 bases. This CDR3 comprises 16 residues. Germline CDR1 SGDLS, CDR2 YYNGEE. V shed 3 bases and J 5 bases; nucleotides not matched to a gene: 7.

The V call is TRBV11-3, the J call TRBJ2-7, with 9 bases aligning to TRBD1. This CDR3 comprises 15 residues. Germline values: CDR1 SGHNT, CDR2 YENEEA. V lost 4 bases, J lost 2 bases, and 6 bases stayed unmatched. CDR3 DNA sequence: TGTGCCAGCAGCTCCGACAGGGGGTCCACCTACGAGCAGTACTTC. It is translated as CASSSDRGSTYEQYF.

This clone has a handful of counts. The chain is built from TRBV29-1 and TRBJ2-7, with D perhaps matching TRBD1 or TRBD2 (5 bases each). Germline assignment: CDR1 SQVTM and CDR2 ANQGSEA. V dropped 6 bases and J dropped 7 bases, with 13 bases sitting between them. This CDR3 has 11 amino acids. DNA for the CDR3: TGCAGCGTCACGAGGGACCTGGAGCAGTACTTC. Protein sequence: CSVTRDLEQYF.

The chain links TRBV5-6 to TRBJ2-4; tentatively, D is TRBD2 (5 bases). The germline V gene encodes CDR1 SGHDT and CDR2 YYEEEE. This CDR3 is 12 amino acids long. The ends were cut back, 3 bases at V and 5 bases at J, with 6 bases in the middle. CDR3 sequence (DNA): TGTGCCAGCAGCTCACTAGAAAACATTCAGTACTTC. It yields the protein CASSSLENIQYF.

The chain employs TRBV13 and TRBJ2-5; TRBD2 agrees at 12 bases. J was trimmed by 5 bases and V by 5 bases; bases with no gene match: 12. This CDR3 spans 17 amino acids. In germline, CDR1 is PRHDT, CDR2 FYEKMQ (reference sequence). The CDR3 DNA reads TGTGCCAGCAGCCAAGCAGAGGGACTAGCGGGTTCGGAGACCCAGTACTTC. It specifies CASSQAEGLAGSETQYF.

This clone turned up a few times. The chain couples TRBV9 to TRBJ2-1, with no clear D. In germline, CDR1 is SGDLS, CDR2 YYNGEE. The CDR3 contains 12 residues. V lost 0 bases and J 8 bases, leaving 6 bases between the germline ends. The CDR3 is CASSVVPHEQFF. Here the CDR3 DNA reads TGTGCCAGCAGCGTAGTGCCGCATGAGCAGTTCTTC.

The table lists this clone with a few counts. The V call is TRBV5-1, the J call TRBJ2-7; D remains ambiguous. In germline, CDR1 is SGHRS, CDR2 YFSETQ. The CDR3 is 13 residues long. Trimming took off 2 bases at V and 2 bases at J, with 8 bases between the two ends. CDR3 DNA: TGCGCCAGCAGCTTCGACTCGCCCTACGAGCAGTACTTC. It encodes CASSFDSPYEQYF.

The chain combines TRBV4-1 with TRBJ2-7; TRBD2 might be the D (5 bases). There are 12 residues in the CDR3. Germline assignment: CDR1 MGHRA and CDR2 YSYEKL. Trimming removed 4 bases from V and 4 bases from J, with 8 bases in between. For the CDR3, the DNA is TGCGCCAGCAGCCCGGACTCGTACGAGCAGTACTTC. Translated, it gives CASSPDSYEQYF.

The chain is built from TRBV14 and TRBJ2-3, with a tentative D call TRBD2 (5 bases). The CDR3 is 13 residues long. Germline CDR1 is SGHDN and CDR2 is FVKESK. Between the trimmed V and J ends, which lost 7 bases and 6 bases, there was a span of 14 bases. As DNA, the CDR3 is TGTGCCAGCAACATCGGGGATTTGGATACGCAGTATTTT. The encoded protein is CASNIGDLDTQYF. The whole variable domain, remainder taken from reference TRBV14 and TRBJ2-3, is EAGVTQFPSHSVIEKGQTVTLRCDPISGHDNLYWYRRVMGKEIKFLLHFVKESKQDESGMPNNRFLAERTGGTYSTLKVQPAELEDSGVYFCASNIGDLDTQYFGPGTRLTVL.

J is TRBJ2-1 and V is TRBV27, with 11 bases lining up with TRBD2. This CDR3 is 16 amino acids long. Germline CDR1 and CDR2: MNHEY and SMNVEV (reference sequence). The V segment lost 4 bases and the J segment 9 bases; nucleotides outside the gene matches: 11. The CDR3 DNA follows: TGTGCCAGCAGTTCCCGACTAGCGGGATACCCCCTTGAGCAGTTCTTC. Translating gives CASSSRLAGYPLEQFF.

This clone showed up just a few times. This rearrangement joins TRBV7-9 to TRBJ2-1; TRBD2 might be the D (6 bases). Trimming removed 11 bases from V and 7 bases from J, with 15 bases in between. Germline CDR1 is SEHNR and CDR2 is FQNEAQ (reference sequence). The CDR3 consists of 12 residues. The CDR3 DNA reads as TGTGCCGCCCCCGGAGGGGCGAATGAGCAGTTCTTC. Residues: CAAPGGANEQFF. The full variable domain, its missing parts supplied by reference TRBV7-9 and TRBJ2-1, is DTGVSQNPRHKITKRGQNVTFRCDPISEHNRLYWYRQTLGQGPEFLTYFQNEAQLEKSRLLSDRFSAERPKGSFSTLEIQRTEQGDSAMYLCAAPGGANEQFFGPGTRLTVL.

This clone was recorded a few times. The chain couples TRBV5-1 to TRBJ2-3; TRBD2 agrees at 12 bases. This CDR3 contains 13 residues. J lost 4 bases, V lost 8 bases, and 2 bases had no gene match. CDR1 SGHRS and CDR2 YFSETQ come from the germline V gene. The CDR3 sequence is CARRTSGADTQYF. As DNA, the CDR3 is TGCGCCAGGAGGACTAGCGGGGCAGATACGCAGTATTTT. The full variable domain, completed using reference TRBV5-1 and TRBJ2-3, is KAGVTQTPRYLIKTRGQQVTLSCSPISGHRSVSWYQQTPGQGLQFLFEYFSETQRNKGNFPGRFSGRQFSNSRSEMNVSTLELGDSALYLCARRTSGADTQYFGPGTRLTVL.

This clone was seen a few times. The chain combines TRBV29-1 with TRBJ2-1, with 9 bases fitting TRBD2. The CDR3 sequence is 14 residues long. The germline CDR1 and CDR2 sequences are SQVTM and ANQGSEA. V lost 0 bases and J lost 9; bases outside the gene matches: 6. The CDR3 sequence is CSVEEAGGLLEQFF. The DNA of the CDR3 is TGCAGCGTTGAAGAGGCGGGGGGGCTGCTTGAGCAGTTCTTC.

CDR3 residues: CASTQVPGVYNEQFF. The CDR3 DNA reads TGTGCCAGCACCCAAGTCCCGGGGGTTTACAATGAGCAGTTCTTC. J is TRBJ2-1 and V is TRBV6-4, with D tentatively TRBD2 (6 bases). The length of the CDR3 is 15 residues. Germline V CDR1 and CDR2: MRHNA, SNTAGT. V was trimmed by 7 bases and J by 4 bases, leaving 17 bases between them.

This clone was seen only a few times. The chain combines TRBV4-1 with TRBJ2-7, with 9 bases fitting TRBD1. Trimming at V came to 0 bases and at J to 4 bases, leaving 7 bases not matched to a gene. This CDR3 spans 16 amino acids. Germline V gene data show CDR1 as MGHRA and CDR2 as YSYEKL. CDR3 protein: CASSQEPGQGLYEQYF. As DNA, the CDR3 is TGCGCCAGCAGCCAAGAACCGGGACAGGGTCTGTACGAGCAGTACTTC.

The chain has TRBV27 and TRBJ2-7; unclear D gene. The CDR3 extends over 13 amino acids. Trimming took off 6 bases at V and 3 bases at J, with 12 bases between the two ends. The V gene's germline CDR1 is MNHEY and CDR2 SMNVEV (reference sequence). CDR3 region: CASSPKTSYEQYF. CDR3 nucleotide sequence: TGTGCCAGCAGCCCTAAGACGAGCTACGAGCAGTACTTC.

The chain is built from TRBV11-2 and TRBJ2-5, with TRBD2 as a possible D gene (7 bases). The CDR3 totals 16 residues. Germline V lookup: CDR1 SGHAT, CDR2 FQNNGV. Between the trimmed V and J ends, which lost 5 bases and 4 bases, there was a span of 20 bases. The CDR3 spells CASSLRAQGGAETQYF. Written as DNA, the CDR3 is TGTGCCAGCAGCCTGAGAGCTCAAGGGGGGGCAGAGACCCAGTACTTC.

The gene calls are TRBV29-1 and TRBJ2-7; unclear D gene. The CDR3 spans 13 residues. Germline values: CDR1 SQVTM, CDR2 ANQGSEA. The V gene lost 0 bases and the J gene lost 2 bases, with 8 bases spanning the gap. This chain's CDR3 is CSVEDPTAYEQYF. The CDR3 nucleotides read TGCAGCGTTGAAGATCCCACAGCCTACGAGCAGTACTTC.